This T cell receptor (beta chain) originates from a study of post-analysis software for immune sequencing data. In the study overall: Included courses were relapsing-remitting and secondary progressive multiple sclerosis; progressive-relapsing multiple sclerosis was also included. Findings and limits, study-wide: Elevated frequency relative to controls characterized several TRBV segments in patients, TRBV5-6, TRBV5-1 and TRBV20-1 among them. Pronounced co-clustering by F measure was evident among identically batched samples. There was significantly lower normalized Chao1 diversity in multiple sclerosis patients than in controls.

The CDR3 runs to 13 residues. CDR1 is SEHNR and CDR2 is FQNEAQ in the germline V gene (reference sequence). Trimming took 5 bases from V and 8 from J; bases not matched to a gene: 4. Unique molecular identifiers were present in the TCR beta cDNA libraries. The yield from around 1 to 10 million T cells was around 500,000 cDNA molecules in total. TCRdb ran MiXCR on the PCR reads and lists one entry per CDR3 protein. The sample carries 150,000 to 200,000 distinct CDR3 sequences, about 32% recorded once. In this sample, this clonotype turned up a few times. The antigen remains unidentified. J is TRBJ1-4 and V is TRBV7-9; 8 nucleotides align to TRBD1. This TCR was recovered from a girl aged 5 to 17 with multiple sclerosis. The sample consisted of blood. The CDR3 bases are TGTGCCAGCAGCCCGACAGGGGCCGAAAAACTGTTTTTT. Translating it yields CASSPTGAEKLFF.